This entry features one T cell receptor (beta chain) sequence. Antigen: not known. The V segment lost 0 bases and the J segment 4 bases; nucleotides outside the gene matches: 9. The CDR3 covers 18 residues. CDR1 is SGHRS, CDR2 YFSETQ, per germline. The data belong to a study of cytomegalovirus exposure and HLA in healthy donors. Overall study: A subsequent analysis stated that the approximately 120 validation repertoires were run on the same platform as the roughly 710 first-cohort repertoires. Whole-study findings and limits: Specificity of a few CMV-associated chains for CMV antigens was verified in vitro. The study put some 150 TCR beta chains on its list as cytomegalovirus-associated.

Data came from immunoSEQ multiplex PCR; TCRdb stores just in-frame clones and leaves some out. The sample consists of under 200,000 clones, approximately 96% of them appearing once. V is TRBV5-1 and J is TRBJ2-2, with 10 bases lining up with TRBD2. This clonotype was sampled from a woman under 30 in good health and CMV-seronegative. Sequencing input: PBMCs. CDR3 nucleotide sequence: TGCGCCAGCAGCTTGGGCGACCTAGCGGGGGAGTTCACCGGGGAGCTGTTTTTT. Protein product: CASSLGDLAGEFTGELFF.